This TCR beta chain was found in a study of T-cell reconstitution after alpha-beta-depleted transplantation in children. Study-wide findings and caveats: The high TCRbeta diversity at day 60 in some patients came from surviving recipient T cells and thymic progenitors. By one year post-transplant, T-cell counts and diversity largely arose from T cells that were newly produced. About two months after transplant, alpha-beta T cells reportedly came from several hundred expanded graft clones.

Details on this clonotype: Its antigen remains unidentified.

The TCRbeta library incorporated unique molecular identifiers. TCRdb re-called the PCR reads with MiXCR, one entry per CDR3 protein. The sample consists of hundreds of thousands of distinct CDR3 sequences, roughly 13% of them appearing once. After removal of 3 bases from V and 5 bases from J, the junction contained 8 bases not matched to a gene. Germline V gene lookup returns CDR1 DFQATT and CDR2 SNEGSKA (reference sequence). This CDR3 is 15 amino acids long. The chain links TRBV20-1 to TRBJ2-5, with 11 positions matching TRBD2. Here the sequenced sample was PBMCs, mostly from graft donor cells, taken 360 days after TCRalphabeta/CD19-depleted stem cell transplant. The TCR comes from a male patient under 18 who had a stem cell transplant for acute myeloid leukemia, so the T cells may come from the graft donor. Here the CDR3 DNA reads TGCAGTGCTAGTTTTCCTAGCGGGAGGTGGGAGACCCAGTACTTC. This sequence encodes CSASFPSGRWETQYF.